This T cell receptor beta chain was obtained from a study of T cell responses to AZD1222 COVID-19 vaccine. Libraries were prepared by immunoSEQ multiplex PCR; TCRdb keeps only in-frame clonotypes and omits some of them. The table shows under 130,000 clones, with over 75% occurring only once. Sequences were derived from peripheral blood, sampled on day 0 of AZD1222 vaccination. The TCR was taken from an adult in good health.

DNA for the CDR3: TGTGCCAGCTCACCGGGACAGGGTATAAGGCAGCCCCAGCATTTT. This encodes CASSPGQGIRQPQHF. The chain couples TRBV19 to TRBJ1-5; 9 positions agree with TRBD1. This CDR3 contains 15 residues. From germline, CDR1 is LNHDA and CDR2 SQIVND (reference sequence). The trim removed 9 bases at V and 7 bases at J, leaving 13 bases unmatched. Looking up the rest from reference TRBV19 and TRBJ1-5 gives the full variable domain: DGGITQSPKYLFRKEGQNVTLSCEQNLNHDAMYWYRQDPGQGLRLIYYSQIVNDFQKGDIAEGYSVSREKKESFPLTVTSAQKNPTAFYLCASSPGQGIRQPQHFGDGTRLSIL.